One sample yielded the 18 T cell receptor beta chains listed below, sequenced in a study of blood T cells in healthy people across ages. Together with a sample-barcoded 5' primer, a J-beta primer mix was included in a second PCR lasting about 7 to 11 cycles. TCRdb re-analysed the 5' RACE reads in MiXCR, keeping a single row per CDR3 protein. The sample holds 800,000 to 950,000 distinct CDR3 sequences, 25% to 35% seen once. The same data also contributed to another study, on T cells of mothers and their children.

The sequencing sample was made of blood. All receptors derive from a woman aged 40 to 50 in good health.

The chain uses TRBV7-2 and TRBJ1-2; 9 positions agree with TRBD1. The CDR3 sequence is 17 residues long. After removal of 3 bases from V and 4 bases from J, the junction contained 12 bases not matched to a gene. Per the germline V gene, CDR1 is SGHTA and CDR2 is FQGNSA. The CDR3 region has the DNA TGTGCCAGCAGCTTTTCCGGGACAGGGATCCTCCCCTATGGCTACACCTTC. Translation: CASSFSGTGILPYGYTF.

This rearrangement joins TRBV5-1 to TRBJ2-7; 7 bases map to TRBD1. V shed 0 bases, J shed 7 bases, and the junction held 10 bases outside the gene matches. Germline V gene data show CDR1 as SGHRS and CDR2 as YFSETQ. The CDR3 is 15 amino acids. In DNA, the CDR3 is TGCGCCAGCAGCTTGGCCGTCAGACAGGGTGGGGAGCAGTACTTC. Residues: CASSLAVRQGGEQYF.

The chain combines TRBV3-1 with TRBJ2-1; no clear D. V lost 2 bases and J 7 bases, leaving 6 bases between the germline ends. The length of the CDR3 is 12 residues. Germline loops: CDR1 LGHDT, CDR2 YNNKEL (reference sequence). Written as DNA, the CDR3 is TGTGCCAGCAGCCAAAGTGGGAATGAGCAGTTCTTC. Amino acid sequence: CASSQSGNEQFF.

The V gene is TRBV5-1, the J gene TRBJ2-7; perhaps TRBD1 as D (7 bases). Trimming took 4 bases from V and 2 from J, leaving 13 bases between them. This CDR3 is 14 amino acids long. Germline V lookup: CDR1 SGHRS, CDR2 YFSETQ. The CDR3 here is CASSPGGNPYEQYF. For the CDR3, the DNA is TGCGCCAGCAGCCCAGGGGGGAACCCCTACGAGCAGTACTTC.

The table lists this clonotype with a few counts. The V and J genes are TRBV9 and TRBJ1-1; D is uncertain. V lost 0 bases to trimming and J lost 8 bases, with 14 bases between them. CDR1 is SGDLS and CDR2 is YYNGEE in the germline V gene. The CDR3 contains 14 residues. The DNA of the CDR3 is TGTGCCAGCAGCGTAGACCCACTTGATCCGGAAGCTTTCTTT. Encoded protein: CASSVDPLDPEAFF.

V usage is TRBV6-1 and J usage is TRBJ2-7, with D unresolved. This CDR3 comprises 14 residues. Germline V gene data show CDR1 as MNHNS and CDR2 as SASEGT. Trimming left V 7 bases short and J 7 bases short, with 20 bases between. The CDR3 DNA is TGTGCCAGCATTATGGGGATTCGTTTCAATGAGCAGTACTTC. It is translated as CASIMGIRFNEQYF.

V gene TRBV12-3 or TRBV12-4 combines with J gene TRBJ2-1; D might be TRBD2 (5 bases). With 6 bases removed from V and 4 bases from J, the gap between germline ends came to 22 bases. CDR3 size: 17 residues. The CDR3 DNA reads TGTGCCAGCAGCCGAAGGAGGTCGCAGATTAATTACAATGAGCAGTTCTTC. Protein product: CASSRRRSQINYNEQFF.

Points on this clonotype: A much larger clone lies a single base off, so this may be a read error. The rearrangement uses TRBV9 and TRBJ2-5; 7 bases match TRBD1. The J call may be in error: the DNA end matches TRBJ2-7 better. The CDR3 is made up of 13 amino acids. CDR1 SGDLS and CDR2 YYNGEE come from the germline V gene. The CDR3 DNA reads TGTGCCAGCAGCGTAGAGGCAGGGGGCGAGCAGTACGTC. Encoded protein: CASSVEAGGEQYV.

This clonotype was recorded a few times. The genes are TRBV7-2 and TRBJ2-7; tentative D call: TRBD1 (5 bases). Germline CDR1 is SGHTA and CDR2 is FQGNSA. The CDR3 contains 16 residues. V was shortened by 0 bases and J by 4 bases, with 16 bases between the two germline ends. The CDR3 DNA is TGTGCCAGCAGCTTAGCCGACAGAGGTTTCTTTTACGAGCAGTACTTC. Its translation is CASSLADRGFFYEQYF.

The chain has TRBV11-2 and TRBJ2-3; maybe TRBD1 (5 bases). The CDR3 loop spans 17 amino acids. Trimming cost V 3 bases and J 4 bases, with 20 bases left between them. In germline, CDR1 is SGHAT, CDR2 FQNNGV. The CDR3: CASSLISGPPAADTQYF. Written as DNA, the CDR3 is TGTGCCAGCAGCTTGATTTCAGGGCCCCCCGCGGCAGATACGCAGTATTTT. The whole variable domain, filled in from reference TRBV11-2 and TRBJ2-3, reads EAGVAQSPRYKIIEKRQSVAFWCNPISGHATLYWYQQILGQGPKLLIQFQNNGVVDDSQLPKDRFSAERLKGVDSTLKIQPAKLEDSAVYLCASSLISGPPAADTQYFGPGTRLTVL.

V usage is TRBV7-2 and J usage is TRBJ2-5, with 8 positions matching TRBD1. The CDR3 length is 13 residues. Germline V lookup: CDR1 SGHTA, CDR2 FQGNSA. The junction had 6 bases not matched to a gene; V was cut back by 8 bases and J by 4 bases. CDR3 region: CASGLTGGETQYF. The CDR3 coding sequence is TGTGCCAGCGGCCTAACAGGGGGAGAGACCCAGTACTTC.

This clonotype was counted at least ten times. The chain carries TRBV2 and TRBJ1-6, with a possible D match to TRBD1 (6 bases). The CDR3 has 16 amino acids. Germline V lookup: CDR1 SNHLY, CDR2 FYNNEI. V was cut by 4 bases and J by 7 bases, with 17 bases left in between. CDR3 amino acids: CASSVGAGTPNSPLHF. The DNA of the CDR3 is TGTGCCAGCAGTGTTGGGGCGGGGACACCGAATTCACCCCTCCACTTT.

This clonotype was recorded many times. The chain recombines TRBV4-3 with TRBJ2-5; D might be TRBD1 (5 bases). V was clipped by 4 bases and J by 2 bases, with 11 bases between them. This CDR3 region has 14 residues. Germline V gives CDR1 LGHNA, CDR2 YSLEER. This CDR3 is CASSPGRAQETQYF. The DNA for the CDR3 is TGCGCCAGCAGCCCCGGCAGGGCACAAGAGACCCAGTACTTC.

This clonotype was seen more than once but under ten times. The rearrangement joins TRBV28 to TRBJ1-2; possibly TRBD1 for D (5 bases). Germline assignment: CDR1 MDHEN and CDR2 SYDVKM. The CDR3 runs 15 residues. Trimming took 4 bases from V and 4 from J, leaving 16 bases between them. This CDR3 is CASSSPAGGTYGYTF. CDR3 in DNA: TGTGCCAGCAGTTCCCCGGCGGGAGGGACCTATGGCTACACCTTC.

The table lists this clonotype with a count of one. A much more abundant neighbour one base away suggests this may be a read error. The CDR3 loop reads CVTSSLSYEQYF. The CDR3 nucleotides read TGTGTCACCAGCAGTCTCTCCTACGAGCAGTACTTC. The chain combines TRBV15 with TRBJ2-7; D gene unclear. The CDR3 is 12 residues long. Germline V CDR1 and CDR2: LNHNV, YYDKDF (reference sequence).

This clonotype was observed at least ten times. The chain carries TRBV28 and TRBJ2-6; D gene uncertain. Trimming shortened V by 3 bases and J by 0 bases, and 6 bases separated the two germline ends. Germline values: CDR1 MDHEN, CDR2 SYDVKM. This CDR3 region has 15 residues. This chain's CDR3 is CASSLDPSGANVLTF. The DNA of the CDR3 is TGTGCCAGCAGTTTGGATCCCTCTGGGGCCAACGTCCTGACTTTC. The variable domain in full, completed from reference TRBV28 and TRBJ2-6, reads DVKVTQSSRYLVKRTGEKVFLECVQDMDHENMFWYRQDPGLGLRLIYFSYDVKMKEKGDIPEGYSVSREKKERFSLILESASTNQTSMYLCASSLDPSGANVLTFGAGSRLTVL.

This clonotype was seen more than once but under ten times. The chain is built from TRBV27 and TRBJ1-6, with D uncertain. Trimming shortened V by 3 bases and J by 8 bases, and 8 bases separated the two germline ends. Germline-derived CDR1 and CDR2 are MNHEY and SMNVEV (reference sequence). The length of the CDR3 is 13 residues. The chain's CDR3 is CASSFALYSPLHF. The CDR3 nucleotides are TGTGCCAGCAGTTTTGCCCTTTATTCACCCCTCCACTTT.

V gene TRBV19 combines with J gene TRBJ2-3; tentative D call: TRBD2 (5 bases). Trimming pared 6 bases from V and 6 bases from J, leaving 22 bases between. The germline CDR1 and CDR2 sequences are LNHDA and SQIVND (reference sequence). The CDR3 covers 16 residues. The DNA for the CDR3 is TGTGCCAGTAGCCCCACCCGGGGTTCACCAATGGATACGCAGTATTTT. This encodes CASSPTRGSPMDTQYF.